The 30 T cell receptor beta chains in this list originate from one sample, sequenced in a study of T cell responses to AZD1222 COVID-19 vaccine. Profiled with immunoSEQ multiplex PCR; TCRdb holds only in-frame clones, not every one. The profile shows over 100,000 clones, approximately 91% of them singletons. This specimen was peripheral blood, taken 28 days after the second AZD1222 dose. Receptors originate from an adult who received the AZD1222 COVID-19 vaccine.

The chain recombines TRBV28 with TRBJ1-3; TRBD1 agrees at 8 bases. Trimming took 6 bases from V and 4 from J; bases not matched to a gene: 5. The CDR3 is 14 amino acids. The germline V gene has CDR1 MDHEN and CDR2 SYDVKM. CDR3 loop: CASRAWDRGNTIYF. Here the CDR3 DNA reads TGTGCCAGCAGGGCGTGGGACAGGGGAAACACCATATATTTT.

V and J are TRBV7-9 and TRBJ1-6; no clear D. The CDR3 covers 14 residues. Trimming stripped 7 bases from V and 6 bases from J, with 13 bases between. Germline loops: CDR1 SEHNR, CDR2 FQNEAQ (reference sequence). The CDR3 nucleotides are TGTGCCAGCACCCACGCACTCGGTAATTCACCCCTCCACTTT. It translates to CASTHALGNSPLHF.

J is TRBJ2-7 and V is TRBV18, with TRBD2 identical over 14 bases. This CDR3 spans 16 amino acids. CDR1 is KGHSH, CDR2 LQKENI, per germline. J gave up 6 bases and V 3 bases, and 7 bases lay outside the gene matches. CDR3 residues: CASSPGTSGSGSEQYF. Here the CDR3 DNA reads TGTGCCAGCTCACCCGGGACTAGCGGGAGTGGGAGCGAGCAGTACTTC.

The V and J genes are TRBV5-4 and TRBJ2-1; unclear D gene. The ends were cut back, 3 bases at V and 7 bases at J, with 5 bases in the middle. Per the germline V gene, CDR1 is SGHNT and CDR2 is YYREEE (reference sequence). The CDR3 runs to 11 residues. The CDR3 nucleotides are TGTGCCAGCAGCTCCAGGAATGAGCAGTTCTTC. It is translated as CASSSRNEQFF.

This chain uses TRBV9 with TRBJ2-3; D is unclear. CDR3 length: 14 residues. Trimming removed 0 bases from V and 5 bases from J, with 10 bases in between. From germline, CDR1 is SGDLS and CDR2 YYNGEE. CDR3 region: CASSVGGVQDTQYF. Here the CDR3 DNA reads TGTGCCAGCAGCGTAGGAGGAGTTCAAGATACGCAGTATTTT.

This clone was seen only once. The chain has TRBV10-3 and TRBJ1-1, with a weak D call TRBD1 (5 bases). The CDR3 sequence is 16 residues long. V was pared by 4 bases and J by 1 base, with 16 bases between. From germline, CDR1 is ENHRY and CDR2 SYGVKD. Here the CDR3 DNA reads TGTGCCATCAGTGCCGGGGGGTCGCGAAAGAACACTGAAGCTTTCTTT. Protein product: CAISAGGSRKNTEAFF.

The chain links TRBV4-2 to TRBJ1-2; D might be TRBD1 (6 bases). CDR3 length equals 16 residues. Germline V gives CDR1 LGHNA, CDR2 YNFKEQ. V was cut by 1 base and J by 0 bases, with 12 bases left in between. The CDR3 DNA follows: TGTGCCAGCAGCCAAGCCGGGGGGGGCCCTAACTATGGCTACACCTTC. Translation: CASSQAGGGPNYGYTF.

The chain employs TRBV3-1 (or the pseudogene TRBV3-2) and TRBJ2-3; D is unresolved. The CDR3 is 14 residues long. Germline V lookup: CDR1 LGHDT, CDR2 YNNKEL (reference sequence). Trimming took 5 bases from V and 0 from J, leaving 9 bases between them. The CDR3: CASSAPISTDTQYF. The DNA for the CDR3 is TGTGCCAGCAGCGCACCAATAAGCACAGATACGCAGTATTTT.

The V and J genes are TRBV9 and TRBJ2-5, with D perhaps matching TRBD1 (5 bases). V shed 0 bases and J shed 4 bases, with 7 bases lying between them. Germline CDR1 SGDLS, CDR2 YYNGEE. This CDR3 has 13 residues. Here the CDR3 reads CASSVDDRETQYF. The CDR3 nucleotides are TGTGCCAGCAGCGTAGATGACAGAGAGACCCAGTACTTC.

In DNA, the CDR3 is TGTGCCAGCAGTTTAGCGGCAGGGGGAAAACTGTTTTTT. Amino acid sequence: CASSLAAGGKLFF. V is TRBV12-3 or TRBV12-4 and J is TRBJ1-4; 7 bases line up with TRBD1. The J segment lost 10 bases and the V segment lost 0 bases, leaving 2 bases of the junction unmatched. The CDR3 contains 13 residues.

The chain employs TRBV18 and TRBJ2-1, with TRBD1 matching 10 bases. The CDR3 is 14 amino acids. The germline CDR1 and CDR2 sequences are KGHSH and LQKENI. Trimming took 3 bases from V and 8 from J; bases not matched to a gene: 4. In DNA form, the CDR3 reads TGTGCCAGCTCACCCGGGACAGGGGAAGATGAGCAGTTCTTC. This translates into CASSPGTGEDEQFF.

This rearrangement joins TRBV6-1 to TRBJ2-7; D unresolved. This CDR3 comprises 13 residues. The V end lost 3 bases, the J end lost 7 bases, and 13 bases lay between the germline ends. CDR1 and CDR2 from the germline V gene are MNHNS and SASEGT. The CDR3 spells CASSEWPEGEQYF. The CDR3 nucleotides read TGTGCCAGCAGTGAGTGGCCCGAAGGGGAGCAGTACTTC.

This clone showed up just once. The rearrangement uses TRBV6-5 and TRBJ1-4; 7 bases agree with TRBD1. This CDR3 is 14 amino acids long. The trim removed 9 bases at V and 6 bases at J, leaving 10 bases unmatched. Per germline, CDR1 MNHEY and CDR2 SVGAGI. The CDR3 DNA reads as TGTGCCAGTAACAGGGGTTATGGTGATGAAAAACTGTTTTTT. Translating gives CASNRGYGDEKLFF.

The CDR3 coding sequence is TGCGCCAGCAGCTCCGGGACAGTTACCTACGAGCAGTACTTC. Its protein is CASSSGTVTYEQYF. The rearrangement links TRBV5-1 to TRBJ2-7, with 7 bases aligning to TRBD1. The CDR3 is 14 residues long. CDR1 SGHRS and CDR2 YFSETQ come from the germline V gene. Unmatched junction bases numbered 5, after V lost 3 bases and J lost 2 bases.

The gene calls are TRBV2 and TRBJ2-7; D call uncertain. With 10 bases removed from V and 3 bases from J, the gap between germline ends came to 10 bases. The CDR3 is 11 residues long. Per germline, CDR1 SNHLY and CDR2 FYNNEI. The CDR3 is CATKWGYEQYF. The CDR3 region has the DNA TGTGCCACCAAGTGGGGCTACGAGCAGTACTTC. Using reference TRBV2 and TRBJ2-7 for the parts outside the CDR3, the full variable domain is EPEVTQTPSHQVTQMGQEVILRCVPISNHLYFYWYRQILGQKVEFLVSFYNNEISEKSEIFDDQFSVERPDGSNFTLKIRSTKLEDSAMYFCATKWGYEQYFGPGTRLTVT.

The chain joins TRBV3-1 (or the pseudogene TRBV3-2) to TRBJ2-2; a weak D match, TRBD2 (6 bases). V dropped 1 base and J dropped 6 bases, with 9 bases sitting between them. Germline V gives CDR1 LGHDT, CDR2 YNNKEL (reference sequence). The CDR3 totals 14 residues. The DNA of the CDR3 is TGTGCCAGCAGCCAAGCGGGAGTGTCCGGGGAGCTGTTTTTT. This codes for CASSQAGVSGELFF.

This clone was seen just once. The CDR3 loop reads CAWSVRGGYSYEQYF. The CDR3 bases are TGTGCCTGGAGTGTCCGTGGGGGGTACTCCTACGAGCAGTACTTC. This chain joins TRBV30 and TRBJ2-7; D might be TRBD2 (6 bases). Per germline, CDR1 GTSNPN and CDR2 SVGIG (reference sequence). There are 15 residues in the CDR3. Trimming took off 0 bases at V and 0 bases at J, with 12 bases between the two ends. The full variable domain, completed using reference TRBV30 and TRBJ2-7, is SQTIHQWPATLVQPVGSPLSLECTVEGTSNPNLYWYRQAAGRGLQLLFYSVGIGQISSEVPQNLSASRPQDRQFILSSKKLLLSDSGFYLCAWSVRGGYSYEQYFGPGTRLTVT.

The gene calls are TRBV5-4 and TRBJ2-6, with D hard to call. CDR1 is SGHNT and CDR2 is YYREEE in the germline V gene (reference sequence). The CDR3 covers 19 residues. Trimming removed 0 bases at V and 0 bases at J, with 16 bases between. CDR3: CASSLGEVQTISGANVLTF. The CDR3 DNA sequence: TGTGCCAGCAGCTTGGGAGAGGTCCAAACGATCTCTGGGGCCAACGTCCTGACTTTC.

This clone has just one count. V is TRBV5-1 and J is TRBJ2-7; the D call may be TRBD1 or TRBD2 (5 bases each). The length of the CDR3 is 17 residues. Trimming took off 5 bases at V and 2 bases at J, with 23 bases between the two ends. CDR1 is SGHRS and CDR2 is YFSETQ in the germline V gene. CDR3 protein: CASRRALRDGVTYEQYF. In DNA, the CDR3 is TGCGCCAGCAGACGTGCGCTCCGGGACGGGGTAACCTACGAGCAGTACTTC.

CDR3 sequence: CASSSRGNSPLHF. For the CDR3, the DNA is TGTGCCAGCAGTTCCAGGGGGAATTCACCCCTCCACTTT. This chain connects TRBV27 to TRBJ1-6; 7 bases agree with TRBD1. The V gene's germline CDR1 is MNHEY and CDR2 SMNVEV (reference sequence). V was clipped by 4 bases and J by 7 bases; unmatched bases: 1. CDR3 length equals 13 residues.

The V call is TRBV28, the J call TRBJ1-1, with 7 bases identical to TRBD1. CDR1 and CDR2 (germline): MDHEN, SYDVKM. There are 14 residues in the CDR3. V gave up 5 bases and J gave up 10 bases; unmatched junction bases: 13. The CDR3 is CASSQTNRGVGAFF. CDR3 in DNA: TGTGCCAGCAGTCAAACTAACAGGGGTGTAGGAGCTTTCTTT. Full variable domain (missing parts from reference TRBV28 and TRBJ1-1): DVKVTQSSRYLVKRTGEKVFLECVQDMDHENMFWYRQDPGLGLRLIYFSYDVKMKEKGDIPEGYSVSREKKERFSLILESASTNQTSMYLCASSQTNRGVGAFFGQGTRLTVV.

The gene calls are TRBV10-3 and TRBJ1-6; D remains ambiguous. The CDR3 covers 14 residues. V gave up 4 bases and J gave up 4 bases, with 8 bases separating them. Germline CDR1 reads ENHRY; CDR2 reads SYGVKD. The chain's CDR3 is CAISAGNYNSPLHF. CDR3 DNA sequence: TGTGCCATCAGTGCGGGGAATTATAATTCACCCCTCCACTTT.

The V gene is TRBV11-2, the J gene TRBJ2-7, with 9 bases that match TRBD2. This CDR3 is 15 amino acids long. J lost 10 bases, V lost 0 bases, and 10 bases had no gene match. Per the germline V gene, CDR1 is SGHAT and CDR2 is FQNNGV. The CDR3 DNA follows: TGTGCCAGCAGCTTAGATCTCTTCCTAGCGGGAAGACAGTACTTC. It codes for CASSLDLFLAGRQYF.

The rearrangement links TRBV4-2 to TRBJ2-2, with 8 bases lining up with TRBD2. CDR1 LGHNA and CDR2 YNFKEQ come from the germline V gene. J lost 4 bases, V lost 1 base, and 8 bases had no gene match. The CDR3 extends over 17 amino acids. The CDR3 is CASSQVSGRAVTGELFF. As DNA, the CDR3 is TGTGCCAGCAGCCAAGTCTCCGGGAGGGCCGTCACCGGGGAGCTGTTTTTT.

This CDR3 reads CASSSGTGGNTIYF. CDR3 nucleotides: TGTGCCAGCAGCTCCGGGACTGGCGGAAACACCATATATTTT. The rearrangement joins TRBV3-1 (or the pseudogene TRBV3-2) to TRBJ1-3; D might be TRBD1 (5 bases). V was shortened by 5 bases and J by 4 bases, with 12 bases between the two germline ends. The CDR3 spans 14 residues. Germline V CDR1 and CDR2: LGHDT, YNNKEL (reference sequence).

The CDR3 DNA is TGTGCCATCAAAAAGCGCGGGGGGTCTGATGGCTACACCTTC. Translating gives CAIKKRGGSDGYTF. The V and J genes are TRBV10-3 and TRBJ1-2; TRBD1 might be the D (5 bases). The CDR3 is 14 amino acids. Trimming stripped 7 bases from V and 6 bases from J, with 18 bases between. Per the germline V gene, CDR1 is ENHRY and CDR2 is SYGVKD.

V and J are TRBV6-1 and TRBJ2-7; 7 positions match TRBD2. The germline CDR1 and CDR2 sequences are MNHNS and SASEGT. The junction had 11 bases not matched to a gene; V was cut back by 4 bases and J by 2 bases. The CDR3 is 16 amino acids. CDR3 residues: CASSAPLAEHPYEQYF. Here the CDR3 DNA reads TGTGCCAGCAGTGCCCCCCTAGCGGAACACCCCTACGAGCAGTACTTC.

V is TRBV9 and J is TRBJ1-1; D gene unclear. Trimming took off 2 bases at V and 1 base at J, with 9 bases between the two ends. This CDR3 contains 14 residues. The germline CDR1 and CDR2 sequences are SGDLS and YYNGEE. The CDR3 DNA is TGTGCCAGCAGCGTGAGAATGGGGAACACTGAAGCTTTCTTT. Encoded protein: CASSVRMGNTEAFF.

The CDR3 DNA reads as TGTGCCAGTAGACGGATGAGCGGGTCAAACACCGGGGAGCTGTTTTTT. Protein sequence: CASRRMSGSNTGELFF. The chain combines TRBV19 with TRBJ2-2; D perhaps matches TRBD2 (6 bases). Trimming left V 6 bases short and J 2 bases short, with 16 bases between. Looked up from germline, CDR1 is LNHDA and CDR2 is SQIVND (reference sequence). There are 16 residues in the CDR3.

The rearrangement joins TRBV28 to TRBJ1-3; no clear D gene. The V and J ends lost 8 bases and 0 bases respectively, with 5 bases between them. Germline lookup yields CDR1 MDHEN and CDR2 SYDVKM. CDR3 length: 12 amino acids. CDR3: CASGLSGNTIYF. CDR3 in DNA: TGTGCCAGCGGGCTCTCTGGAAACACCATATATTTT.